These 31 T cell receptor beta chains were all obtained from the same sample, sequenced in a study of blood T cell repertoires in COVID-19. Profiling relied on immunoSEQ multiplex PCR, and the TCRdb table lists in-frame clones only, not all of them. The data show about 110,000 clones, around 86% seen once. The sample consisted of peripheral blood. The receptors were gathered from a woman in her seventies with acute or convalescent COVID-19.

The chain recombines TRBV28 with TRBJ2-2, with 8 bases lining up with TRBD1. CDR3 size: 16 residues. V lost 4 bases to trimming and J lost 6 bases; unmatched junction nucleotides: 10. The germline V gene has CDR1 MDHEN and CDR2 SYDVKM. CDR3 in amino acids: CASSSRTGPHAGELFF. The CDR3 nucleotides are TGTGCCAGCAGTTCCCGGACAGGGCCGCATGCCGGGGAGCTGTTTTTT.

This clone was seen a single time. This sequence joins TRBV10-3 and TRBJ1-5, with 7 positions matching TRBD1. The V gene's germline CDR1 is ENHRY and CDR2 SYGVKD. There are 15 residues in the CDR3. V lost 0 bases, J lost 4 bases, and 3 bases stayed unmatched. The CDR3, as DNA: TGTGCCATCAGTGAGTCGACAGGGAATAATCAGCCCCAGCATTTT. Translating gives CAISESTGNNQPQHF.

The V gene is TRBV28, the J gene TRBJ1-1, with a weak D call TRBD1 (6 bases). The V end was cut by 2 bases, the J end by 2 bases, with 9 bases between. Per the germline V gene, CDR1 is MDHEN and CDR2 is SYDVKM. CDR3 length: 14 amino acids. The CDR3 sequence is CASSLADSNTEAFF. Here the CDR3 DNA reads TGTGCCAGCAGTTTAGCGGACAGTAACACTGAAGCTTTCTTT.

V and J are TRBV2 and TRBJ1-2; 7 bases map to TRBD1. The V gene end was trimmed by 4 bases and the J gene end by 4 bases; junction bases not matched to a gene: 0. Germline V gives CDR1 SNHLY, CDR2 FYNNEI. This CDR3 region has 12 residues. This CDR3 reads CASSGDSYGYTF. Written as DNA, the CDR3 is TGTGCCAGCAGTGGGGACAGCTATGGCTACACCTTC.

This chain links TRBV3-1 (or the pseudogene TRBV3-2) with TRBJ2-7; 8 nucleotides line up with TRBD1. The CDR3 length is 14 residues. Germline assignment: CDR1 LGHDT and CDR2 YNNKEL (reference sequence). The ends lost 5 bases at V and 2 bases at J; junction bases unmatched: 5. CDR3 nucleotide sequence: TGTGCCAGCAGCGACACAGGGGGGACCTACGAGCAGTACTTC. It is translated as CASSDTGGTYEQYF.

V and J are TRBV7-2 and TRBJ1-1; TRBD1 matches at 9 bases. V shed 2 bases, J shed 5 bases, and the junction held 6 bases outside the gene matches. Germline V gene lookup returns CDR1 SGHTA and CDR2 FQGNSA. CDR3 length: 15 residues. The CDR3 here is CASSLNRGQGTEAFF. DNA of the CDR3: TGTGCCAGCAGCTTAAACAGGGGGCAGGGGACTGAAGCTTTCTTT.

The chain recombines TRBV6-5 with TRBJ2-3, with D perhaps TRBD1 (5 bases). Trimming took off 6 bases at V and 4 bases at J, with 17 bases between the two ends. Germline-derived CDR1 and CDR2 are MNHEY and SVGAGI. There are 15 residues in the CDR3. The CDR3 DNA reads TGTGCCAGCAGGGACGCGGAGACAGCTGCAGATACGCAGTATTTT. Residues: CASRDAETAADTQYF.

Comments on this clone: Different DNA sequences within this sample yield the same CDR3. The J gene is TRBJ2-1, the V gene TRBV2, with TRBD1 matching over 8 bases. CDR1 and CDR2 (germline): SNHLY, FYNNEI. This CDR3 is 14 amino acids long. The J segment lost 1 base and the V segment lost 6 bases, leaving 2 bases of the junction unmatched. DNA of the CDR3: TGTGCCAGCAGCCGACAGGGGTCCTACAATGAGCAGTTCTTC. Protein: CASSRQGSYNEQFF.

The rearrangement uses TRBV15 and TRBJ1-1; a weak D match, TRBD1 (5 bases). Trimming removed 0 bases at V and 7 bases at J, with 12 bases between. Germline V gene data show CDR1 as LNHNV and CDR2 as YYDKDF (reference sequence). The CDR3 extends over 14 amino acids. Written as DNA, the CDR3 is TGTGCCACCAGCAGAGATGTGACAGCCTTTGAAGCTTTCTTT. This translates into CATSRDVTAFEAFF.

The rearrangement uses TRBV11-2 and TRBJ2-7; D not resolved. V lost 0 bases and J 1 base, leaving 10 bases between the germline ends. The CDR3 is 15 amino acids. Germline values: CDR1 SGHAT, CDR2 FQNNGV. This CDR3 is CASSLDQWQSYEQYV. In DNA, the CDR3 is TGTGCCAGCAGCTTAGATCAGTGGCAGTCCTACGAGCAGTACGTC.

This clone showed up just a few times. The V and J genes are TRBV15 and TRBJ1-3; possible D gene TRBD1, 5 bases. The CDR3 consists of 15 residues. Trimming cost V 3 bases and J 4 bases, with 13 bases left between them. Looked up from germline, CDR1 is LNHNV and CDR2 is YYDKDF (reference sequence). The DNA for the CDR3 is TGTGCCACCAGCAGGACAGTGAGGTCGGGAAACACCATATATTTT. It specifies CATSRTVRSGNTIYF.

The chain combines TRBV11-3 with TRBJ1-6; 9 nucleotides align to TRBD1. Looked up from germline, CDR1 is SGHNT and CDR2 is YENEEA. The CDR3 consists of 12 residues. V dropped 5 bases and J dropped 16; count of bases not matched to a gene: 6. The DNA for the CDR3 is TGTGCCAGCAGCGCCACAGGGGGCACTCTCCACTTT. It translates to CASSATGGTLHF. Based on the CDR3 plus reference TRBV11-3 and TRBJ1-6, the full variable domain is EAGVVQSPRYKIIEKKQPVAFWCNPISGHNTLYWYLQNLGQGPELLIRYENEEAVDDSQLPKDRFSAERLKGVDSTLKIQPAELGDSAVYLCASSATGGTLHFGNGTRLTVT.

The V call is TRBV9, the J call TRBJ1-6; D might be TRBD1 (5 bases). V lost 4 bases and J 11 bases, leaving 22 bases between the germline ends. CDR3 size: 16 residues. CDR1 and CDR2 from the germline V gene are SGDLS and YYNGEE. The CDR3, as DNA: TGTGCCAGCAGCCTCTCCCGGCAGGGCGGTAGTACACCCCTCCACTTT. Its translation is CASSLSRQGGSTPLHF.

The gene calls are TRBV2 and TRBJ2-7; 7 nucleotides align to TRBD1. J was trimmed by 3 bases and V by 9 bases; bases with no gene match: 5. The CDR3 is made up of 12 amino acids. Germline V lookup: CDR1 SNHLY, CDR2 FYNNEI. The CDR3 sequence is CASRDRDYEQYV. The CDR3 DNA is TGTGCCAGTAGGGACAGAGACTACGAGCAGTACGTC.

The chain joins TRBV7-8 to TRBJ2-3, with 8 bases lining up with TRBD2. The CDR3 length is 15 residues. The V gene's germline CDR1 is SGHVS and CDR2 FQNEAQ. J was trimmed by 4 bases and V by 2 bases; bases with no gene match: 5. The CDR3 reads CASSLPAGDSDTQYF. The CDR3 nucleotides are TGTGCCAGCAGCTTACCAGCGGGGGATTCAGATACGCAGTATTTT.

The V gene is TRBV9, the J gene TRBJ1-1; tentatively, D is TRBD1 (6 bases). V was shortened by 2 bases and J by 1 base, with 12 bases between the two germline ends. CDR3 length equals 15 residues. CDR1 SGDLS and CDR2 YYNGEE come from the germline V gene. In nucleotides, the CDR3 is TGTGCCAGCAGCGTGCAGACAGGACCGAACACTGAAGCTTTCTTT. Residues: CASSVQTGPNTEAFF.

This clone occurred a few times. V usage is TRBV4-3 and J usage is TRBJ2-5, with 12 bases that match TRBD2. J gave up 5 bases and V 2 bases, and 3 bases lay outside the gene matches. Germline CDR1 is LGHNA and CDR2 is YSLEER. The CDR3 spans 15 residues. CDR3 protein: CASSQTSGGFETQYF. The CDR3 nucleotides read TGCGCCAGCAGCCAAACTAGCGGGGGGTTTGAGACCCAGTACTTC.

This clone appeared once. V usage is TRBV2 and J usage is TRBJ1-5; TRBD1 matches at 8 bases. This CDR3 has 14 amino acids. CDR1 is SNHLY, CDR2 FYNNEI, per germline. The J segment lost 8 bases and the V segment lost 10 bases, leaving 13 bases of the junction unmatched. The CDR3 region is CATQGQARWEPQHF. CDR3 coding DNA: TGTGCCACCCAGGGACAGGCCCGTTGGGAGCCCCAGCATTTT.

The chain has TRBV2 and TRBJ2-1; 10 nucleotides match TRBD2. There are 13 residues in the CDR3. J gave up 7 bases and V 8 bases, and 5 bases lay outside the gene matches. Germline V CDR1 and CDR2: SNHLY, FYNNEI. The DNA for the CDR3 is TGTGCCAGCGAGAGCGGGGGGGCGAATGAGCAGTTCTTC. As protein: CASESGGANEQFF.

V gene TRBV6-2 or TRBV6-3 combines with J gene TRBJ2-5; 8 nucleotides match TRBD2. Per the germline V gene, CDR1 is MNHEY and CDR2 is SVGEGT. Trimming took 6 bases from V and 2 from J; bases not matched to a gene: 8. CDR3 length: 15 amino acids. The CDR3 nucleotides are TGTGCCAGCAGCCCCACGGCGGGGGGTCAAGAGACCCAGTACTTC. Translation gives CASSPTAGGQETQYF.

The chain carries TRBV4-2 and TRBJ2-3; 8 bases line up with TRBD2. The CDR3 has 19 amino acids. CDR1 is LGHNA, CDR2 YNFKEQ, per germline. V trimming: 0 bases; J trimming: 0 bases; junction bases outside the gene matches: 11. The CDR3: CASSQESGGRSSSTDTQYF. The CDR3 DNA reads as TGTGCCAGCAGCCAAGAATCTGGCGGGAGGTCCTCTAGCACAGATACGCAGTATTTT.

This clone came up once. The chain uses TRBV5-4 and TRBJ1-3, with 7 bases matching TRBD1. Per the germline V gene, CDR1 is SGHNT and CDR2 is YYREEE (reference sequence). Trimming took 4 bases from V and 3 from J; bases not matched to a gene: 4. The CDR3 is made up of 14 amino acids. Here the CDR3 reads CASSPGQRGNTIYF. The CDR3 DNA sequence: TGTGCCAGCAGCCCGGGACAGCGTGGAAACACCATATATTTT.

The rearrangement uses TRBV2 and TRBJ1-2; no definite D call. V lost 3 bases, J lost 7 bases, and 18 bases lay in between. Germline V gives CDR1 SNHLY, CDR2 FYNNEI. The length of the CDR3 is 15 residues. CDR3 amino acids: CASSDWAGEGLGYTF. Written as DNA, the CDR3 is TGTGCCAGCAGTGATTGGGCAGGAGAGGGCCTTGGCTACACCTTC.

This chain uses TRBV2 with TRBJ2-3, with D possibly being TRBD2 (6 bases). The V gene lost 4 bases and the J gene lost 2 bases, with 7 bases spanning the gap. The CDR3 consists of 13 residues. Germline CDR1 SNHLY, CDR2 FYNNEI. The CDR3 protein is CASSGTITDTQYF. In DNA, the CDR3 is TGTGCCAGCAGTGGGACTATCACAGATACGCAGTATTTT.

This rearrangement joins TRBV18 to TRBJ1-2, with TRBD1 identical over 9 bases. Germline V gene lookup returns CDR1 KGHSH and CDR2 LQKENI. The CDR3 is made up of 15 amino acids. V was clipped by 3 bases and J by 2 bases; unmatched bases: 4. The CDR3 DNA sequence: TGTGCCAGCTCACCGCGGGACAGGGAGAACTATGGCTACACCTTC. Translating it yields CASSPRDRENYGYTF.

This clone was seen a few times. This chain uses TRBV6-5 with TRBJ1-5, with D possibly matching TRBD1 (6 bases). Germline assignment: CDR1 MNHEY and CDR2 SVGAGI. Trimming shortened V by 6 bases and J by 4 bases, and 16 bases separated the two germline ends. The CDR3 extends over 15 amino acids. Here the CDR3 reads CASSPSTGRNQPQHF. For the CDR3, the DNA is TGTGCCAGCAGCCCCTCGACAGGACGTAATCAGCCCCAGCATTTT.

The V gene is TRBV5-1, the J gene TRBJ2-3; 14 nucleotides align to TRBD2. Germline lookup yields CDR1 SGHRS and CDR2 YFSETQ. The CDR3 has 17 residues. V lost 0 bases to trimming and J lost 2 bases; unmatched junction nucleotides: 2. The CDR3 is CASSLGLAGGFTDTQYF. CDR3 nucleotides: TGCGCCAGCAGCTTGGGACTAGCGGGAGGGTTCACAGATACGCAGTATTTT.

The chain recombines TRBV10-3 with TRBJ1-5; D is possibly TRBD1 (5 bases). Trimming took off 7 bases at V and 7 bases at J, with 14 bases between the two ends. CDR3 size: 13 residues. In germline, CDR1 is ENHRY, CDR2 SYGVKD. The CDR3 DNA is TGTGCCATCACTGGATCACAGGACCAGCCCCAGCATTTT. Translating gives CAITGSQDQPQHF.

CDR3 nucleotides: TGTGCCAGCAGCTTAGCGTTGGCAGAGAACACTGAAGCTTTCTTT. This gives the protein CASSLALAENTEAFF. The rearrangement links TRBV7-8 to TRBJ1-1, with D uncertain. Trimming removed 0 bases at V and 1 base at J, with 9 bases between. The CDR3 covers 15 residues. The germline CDR1 and CDR2 sequences are SGHVS and FQNEAQ.

The chain links TRBV28 to TRBJ2-1; D possibly corresponds to TRBD2 (6 bases). This CDR3 comprises 16 residues. Trimming left V 9 bases short and J 1 base short, with 19 bases between. Germline V CDR1 and CDR2: MDHEN, SYDVKM. The CDR3 DNA reads as TGTGCCAGTAAAGGGTACGGGACTCCATCCTACAATGAGCAGTTCTTC. Translated: CASKGYGTPSYNEQFF.

This clone came up a few times. The J gene is TRBJ2-7, the V gene TRBV28; D is possibly TRBD2 (6 bases). The CDR3 loop spans 15 amino acids. Trimming stripped 5 bases from V and 6 bases from J, with 20 bases between. CDR1 is MDHEN and CDR2 is SYDVKM in the germline V gene. In DNA, the CDR3 is TGTGCCAGCAGTGTATCGAGGGGACTGCACAGCGAGCAGTACTTC. It yields the protein CASSVSRGLHSEQYF.